This T cell receptor beta chain was retrieved from a study of blood T cell repertoires in COVID-19. The CDR3 contains 15 residues. The germline V gene has CDR1 SGHVS and CDR2 FNYEAQ. With V trimmed by 5 bases and J by 0 bases, 4 bases remained unmatched. Measured with immunoSEQ multiplex PCR; TCRdb has only the in-frame clones, and not every one. The table has 90,000 to 100,000 clones, around 75% seen once. Sequenced sample: peripheral blood. The rearrangement uses TRBV7-6 and TRBJ2-7, with 10 bases matching TRBD1. The receptor was derived from a man in his 70s with acute or convalescent COVID-19. CDR3 nucleotide sequence: TGTGCCAGCAGCCAGGGACAGGGGATCTCCTACGAGCAGTACTTC. As protein: CASSQGQGISYEQYF.